The rows below give T cell receptor beta chains drawn from one sample of a study of CD8+ T cells in alopecia areata. Sequencing was performed with immunoSEQ multiplex PCR; in TCRdb, only in-frame clones are kept and a portion is missing. The repertoire holds about 190,000 clones, with around 56% as singletons. Sequencing was performed on CD4+ T cells sorted from blood, taken at week 4, from a patient treated with tofacitinib. These TCRs come from a human donor with alopecia areata. The CDR3 runs from the conserved cysteine through the conserved F or W. The size field is filled for only some rows; it gives once, few, many or a size class.

j_call v_call clone_size cdr3_aa
TRBJ2-3 TRBV14 - CASSQVRATDTQYF
TRBJ2-2 TRBV9 - CASSTSFSGSLNTGELFF
TRBJ1-1 TRBV25-1 - CASRTQGAEAFF
TRBJ2-3 TRBV30 - CAWRLAGITDTQYF
TRBJ1-1 TRBV28 - CASSLGGSNTEAFF
TRBJ1-5 TRBV2 once CASSGTGSSQPQHF
TRBJ1-1 TRBV9 - CASSGAGDLSEAFF
TRBJ2-5 TRBV29-1 few CSGGAPKETQYF
TRBJ2-5 TRBV27 once CASSLRSRETQYF
TRBJ1-3 TRBV29-1 - CSVGHSSGNTIYF
TRBJ2-7 TRBV30 - CAWSVQGGYEQYF
TRBJ1-5 TRBV29-1 - CSVHVPGSNQPQHF
TRBJ2-7 TRBV7-2 - CASSLHRQYEQYF
TRBJ2-7 TRBV6-1 - CASSEIGAGSHEQYF
TRBJ2-7 TRBV29-1 - CSVEGQGAGEQYF
TRBJ2-7 TRBV27 - CASSFRQGFKQYF
TRBJ1-2 TRBV4-2 - CASSQEWRGNYGYTF
TRBJ2-1 TRBV2 - CASVGGRGSYEQFF
TRBJ1-1 TRBV5-6 - CASSLVPGSTEAFF
TRBJ2-3 TRBV23-1 - CARQGWVWDPDTQYF
TRBJ2-5 TRBV5-1 - CASSLPADRRRETQYF
TRBJ1-2 TRBV30 few CAWSIRYGYTF
TRBJ2-7 TRBV30 - CAWSVTAGVADEQYF
TRBJ2-2 TRBV29-1 - CSVEGGTGGTGELFF
TRBJ1-3 TRBV2 - CASSDRRSGNTIYF
TRBJ1-5 TRBV18 - CASSPMGEQPQHF
TRBJ2-7 TRBV2 - CASSEREGRRDF
TRBJ2-1 TRBV5-1 few CASSGDRVGNEQFF
TRBJ2-2 TRBV11-1 - CASRVTSNTGELFF
TRBJ1-1 TRBV30 - CARSDDIGAFF
TRBJ1-4 TRBV4-3 - CASSQAPQGTGTNEKLFF
TRBJ2-3 TRBV7-2 - CASSSRQGATDTQYF
TRBJ2-5 TRBV7-8 few CASSPLRGQETQYF
TRBJ1-2 TRBV29-1 few CSVEGLAGNYGYTF
TRBJ2-7 TRBV7-2 - CASSLAREIPYEQYF
TRBJ2-7 TRBV19 - CASSIDQGTGYEQYF
TRBJ2-3 TRBV27 - CASSTGTRDTQYF
TRBJ2-7 TRBV4-1 - CASSQDRGLGEQYF
TRBJ2-5 TRBV29-1 - CSFSGQQETQYF
TRBJ1-3 TRBV9 - CASSVSPESGNTIYF
TRBJ1-2 TRBV29-1 few CSVELWTANYGYTF
TRBJ2-4 TRBV15 - CATSRISGSGKNIQYF
TRBJ2-7 TRBV7-2 - CASSLTGDSYEQYF
TRBJ1-2 TRBV11-2 few CASSRTGGAIGYTF
TRBJ1-1 TRBV30 few CAWSARTGEAFF
TRBJ2-5 TRBV10-3 few CAISGTSGSSETQYF
TRBJ2-7 TRBV2 - CASSARDEQYF
TRBJ2-3 TRBV29-1 few CSVDEGSDTQYF
TRBJ2-2 TRBV29-1 - CSVSEDTGELFF
TRBJ2-7 TRBV29-1 - CSAGYGLAGDEQYF
TRBJ2-5 TRBV5-1 - CASSPTGETQYF
TRBJ1-5 TRBV28 few CATDPRTGKQPQHF
TRBJ2-4 TRBV25-1 - CASGDRGAKNIQYF
TRBJ2-1 TRBV11-2 - CASSLVPPGLNYNEQFF
TRBJ1-1 TRBV2 - CARQGETEAFF
TRBJ2-2 TRBV29-1 - CSGISNTGELFF
TRBJ1-2 TRBV28 - CASSRTDHGYTF
TRBJ2-7 TRBV6-5 - CASTSPLRGLYEQYF
TRBJ2-6 TRBV25-1 - CASSEDRGFIGANVLTF